This T cell receptor beta chain emerged from a study of blood T cells in healthy people across ages. The study's findings and limits: Diversity figures based on one million T cells were deemed too low. Naive T cell percentage showed a strong correlation with the diversity of TCR beta.

This clonotype appeared many times. Its antigen is unidentified. The authors drew about 9.9 milliliters of peripheral blood from each donor. Germline values: CDR1 MGHRA, CDR2 YSYEKL. The J segment lost 3 bases and the V segment lost 1 base, leaving 7 bases of the junction unmatched. The CDR3 is made up of 17 amino acids. Through a sample-barcoded 5' primer and a J-beta primer mix, a second PCR was run for about 6 to 12 cycles. The template-switch adaptor, which had 12 random nucleotides, put a tag on each cDNA molecule. TCRdb redid the calling of the 5' RACE reads with MiXCR, one entry per CDR3 protein. This repertoire shows fewer than 900,000 distinct CDR3 sequences, roughly 35% found once; its top ten account for 10% to 15%.

The chain carries TRBV4-1 and TRBJ1-4; 8 nucleotides agree with TRBD1. This clonotype was sampled from a man between 18 and 29 years old in good health. The sequencing sample was made of blood. For the CDR3, the DNA is TGCGCCAGCAGCCAAGGGCAGGGGGCGTCCCCTAATGAAAAACTGTTTTTT. Translating it yields CASSQGQGASPNEKLFF.